This T cell receptor (beta chain) stems from a study of blood T cell repertoires in COVID-19. Overall study context: Spain, Italy and the United States supplied samples that represented acute and convalescent COVID-19.

This table comes from immunoSEQ multiplex PCR, and its TCRdb copy is limited to in-frame clones, with some not included. The repertoire consists of 200,000 to 250,000 clones, with around 83% occurring once and the leading ten covering approximately 6.5%. Trimming stripped 1 base from V and 5 bases from J, with 14 bases between. The germline CDR1 and CDR2 sequences are SGHTA and FQGNSA. This CDR3 is 15 amino acids long. Recovered status in Cohort 3 required two negative PCRs, clearance, or symptom resolution. Sequenced input: PBMCs or T cells enriched from blood (not recorded which). This receptor was taken from a woman aged 40 to 50 who had recovered from COVID-19. The gene calls are TRBV7-2 and TRBJ2-5; D might be TRBD2 (7 bases). Here the CDR3 DNA reads TGTGCCAGCAGCTTAGGGGGGGGCTCGGTGGAGACCCAGTACTTC. It is translated as CASSLGGGSVETQYF.